This T cell receptor beta chain derives from a study of tumor and adjacent non-tumor tissue in lung cancer. Germline lookup yields CDR1 MNHNS and CDR2 SASEGT. The CDR3 covers 14 residues. Deletions cut 4 bases from V and 10 bases from J, with 14 bases between. No cell sorting was done before RNA was extracted from the tissue. TCRbeta libraries were built with three rounds of nested PCR, modified from ARM-PCR. From the multiplex PCR reads, TCRdb called clonotypes with MiXCR, one entry per CDR3 protein. The sample holds about 140,000 distinct CDR3 sequences, 66% seen once. Source material: lung tumor tissue. The chain links TRBV6-1 to TRBJ1-6; no definite D call. The clonotype was recovered from a man aged 55 to 70 with small cell lung cancer. Written as DNA, the CDR3 is TGTGCCAGCAGTGGAATGGGGTTCGGGTCACCCCTCCACTTT. This sequence encodes CASSGMGFGSPLHF.